This TCR beta chain was profiled in a study of PD-1 blockade in classical Hodgkin lymphoma. TCRdb keeps only in-frame clones here, not all; method: immunoSEQ multiplex PCR. This sample carries 50,000 to 75,000 clones, 88% of them seen once, and the ten largest clones take around 5%. Each of the patients experienced relapse following autologous stem cell transplantation, and their brentuximab vedotin exposure differed. The CDR3 loop spans 15 amino acids. Germline values: CDR1 SGHRS, CDR2 YFSETQ. V trimming: 2 bases; J trimming: 5 bases; junction bases outside the gene matches: 8. This clone appeared once.

This chain links TRBV5-1 with TRBJ2-7; 9 bases are shared with TRBD1. The TCR originated in a human donor with classical Hodgkin lymphoma. Source: peripheral blood mononuclear cells (PBMCs), taken before the second cycle of nivolumab. This chain's CDR3 is CASSFTGQGSDEQYF. The CDR3 DNA reads TGCGCCAGCAGCTTTACGGGACAGGGAAGCGACGAGCAGTACTTC.